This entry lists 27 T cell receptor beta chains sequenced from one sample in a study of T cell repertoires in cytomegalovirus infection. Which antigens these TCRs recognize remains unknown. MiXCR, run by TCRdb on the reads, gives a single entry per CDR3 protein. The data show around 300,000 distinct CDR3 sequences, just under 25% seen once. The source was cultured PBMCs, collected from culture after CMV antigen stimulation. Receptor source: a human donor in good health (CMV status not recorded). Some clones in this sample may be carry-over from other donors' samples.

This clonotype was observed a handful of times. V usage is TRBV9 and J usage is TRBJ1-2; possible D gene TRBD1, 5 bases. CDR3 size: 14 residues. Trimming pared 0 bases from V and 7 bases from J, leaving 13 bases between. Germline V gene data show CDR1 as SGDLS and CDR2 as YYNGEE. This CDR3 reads CASSVDPRGSGYTF. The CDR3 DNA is TGTGCCAGCAGCGTAGATCCTAGGGGCTCTGGCTACACCTTC. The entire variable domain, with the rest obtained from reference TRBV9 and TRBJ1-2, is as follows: DSGVTQTPKHLITATGQRVTLRCSPRSGDLSVYWYQQSLDQGLQFLIQYYNGEERAKGNILERFSAQQFPDLHSELNLSSLELGDSALYFCASSVDPRGSGYTFGSGTRLTVV.

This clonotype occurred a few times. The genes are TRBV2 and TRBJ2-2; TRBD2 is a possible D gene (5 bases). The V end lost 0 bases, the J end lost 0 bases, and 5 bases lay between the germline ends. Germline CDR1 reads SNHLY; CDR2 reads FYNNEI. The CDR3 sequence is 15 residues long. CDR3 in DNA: TGTGCCAGCAGTGAAGCGGGAGCGAACACCGGGGAGCTGTTTTTT. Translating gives CASSEAGANTGELFF.

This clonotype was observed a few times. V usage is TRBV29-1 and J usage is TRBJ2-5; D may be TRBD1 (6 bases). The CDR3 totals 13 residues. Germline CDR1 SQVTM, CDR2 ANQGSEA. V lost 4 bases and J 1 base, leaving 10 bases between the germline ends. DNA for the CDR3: TGCAGCGTTGGGACAGAAATCCAAGAGACCCAGTACTTC. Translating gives CSVGTEIQETQYF.

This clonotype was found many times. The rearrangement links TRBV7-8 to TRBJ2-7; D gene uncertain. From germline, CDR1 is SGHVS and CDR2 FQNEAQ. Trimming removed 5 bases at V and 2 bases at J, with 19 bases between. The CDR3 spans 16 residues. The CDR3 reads CASSPHLGQRPYEQYF. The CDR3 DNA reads TGTGCCAGCAGCCCGCACCTCGGGCAGAGACCCTACGAGCAGTACTTC.

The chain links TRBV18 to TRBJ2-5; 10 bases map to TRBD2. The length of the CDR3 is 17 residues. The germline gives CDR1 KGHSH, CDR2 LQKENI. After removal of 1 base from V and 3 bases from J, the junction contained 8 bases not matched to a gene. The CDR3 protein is CASSPLFQAGGKETQYF. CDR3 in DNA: TGTGCCAGCTCACCACTCTTTCAAGCGGGAGGGAAAGAGACCCAGTACTTC.

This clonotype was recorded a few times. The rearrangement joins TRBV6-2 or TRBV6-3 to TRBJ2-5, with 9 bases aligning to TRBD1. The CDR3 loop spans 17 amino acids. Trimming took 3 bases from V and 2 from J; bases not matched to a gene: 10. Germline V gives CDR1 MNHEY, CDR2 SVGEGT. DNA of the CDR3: TGTGCCAGCAGTTATAAAGCGGGGACAGGGAATCAAGAGACCCAGTACTTC. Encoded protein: CASSYKAGTGNQETQYF.

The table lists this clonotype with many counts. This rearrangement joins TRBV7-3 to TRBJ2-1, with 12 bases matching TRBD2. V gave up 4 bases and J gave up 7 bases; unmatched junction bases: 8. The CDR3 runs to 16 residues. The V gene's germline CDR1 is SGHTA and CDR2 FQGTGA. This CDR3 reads CASSYNLAGGGNEQFF. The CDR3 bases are TGTGCCAGCAGCTACAACCTAGCGGGAGGGGGGAATGAGCAGTTCTTC.

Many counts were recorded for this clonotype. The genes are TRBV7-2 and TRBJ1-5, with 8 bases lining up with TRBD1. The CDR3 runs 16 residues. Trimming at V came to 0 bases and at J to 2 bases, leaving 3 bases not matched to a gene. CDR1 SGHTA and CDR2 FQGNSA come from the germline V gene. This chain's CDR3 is CASSLAPTGGNQPQHF. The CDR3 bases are TGTGCCAGCAGCTTAGCGCCGACAGGGGGCAATCAGCCCCAGCATTTT.

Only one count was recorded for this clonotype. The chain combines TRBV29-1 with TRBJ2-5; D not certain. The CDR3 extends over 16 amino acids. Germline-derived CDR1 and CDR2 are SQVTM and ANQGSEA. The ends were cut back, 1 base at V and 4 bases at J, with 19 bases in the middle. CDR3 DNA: TGCAGCGTTGAAGTGGGCGAAGTGGGGTTAGGAGAGACCCAGTACTTC. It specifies CSVEVGEVGLGETQYF.

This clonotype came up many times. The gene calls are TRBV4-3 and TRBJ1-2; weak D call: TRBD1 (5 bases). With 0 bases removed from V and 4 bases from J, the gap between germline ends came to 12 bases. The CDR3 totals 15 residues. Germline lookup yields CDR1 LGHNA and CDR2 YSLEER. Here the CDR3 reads CASSQEHRGTYGYTF. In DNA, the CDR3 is TGCGCCAGCAGCCAAGAACATCGGGGGACCTATGGCTACACCTTC.

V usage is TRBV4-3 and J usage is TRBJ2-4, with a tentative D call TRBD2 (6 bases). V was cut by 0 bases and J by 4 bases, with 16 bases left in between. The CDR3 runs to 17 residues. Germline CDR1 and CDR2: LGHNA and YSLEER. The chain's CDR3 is CASSQETRESGKNIQYF. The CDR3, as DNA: TGCGCCAGCAGCCAAGAAACCCGCGAAAGCGGGAAAAACATTCAGTACTTC.

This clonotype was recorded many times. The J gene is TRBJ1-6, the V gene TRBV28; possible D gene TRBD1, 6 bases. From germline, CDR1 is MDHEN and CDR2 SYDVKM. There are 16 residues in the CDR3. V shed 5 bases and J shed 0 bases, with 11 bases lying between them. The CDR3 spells CASSPGQSSYNSPLHF. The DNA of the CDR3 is TGTGCCAGCAGTCCCGGACAGAGCTCCTATAATTCACCCCTCCACTTT.

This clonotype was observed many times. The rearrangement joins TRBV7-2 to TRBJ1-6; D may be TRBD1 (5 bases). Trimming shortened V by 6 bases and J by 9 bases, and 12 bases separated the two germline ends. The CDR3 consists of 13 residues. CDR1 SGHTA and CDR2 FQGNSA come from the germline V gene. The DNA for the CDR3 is TGTGCCAGCAGTTTTCAGGGAGGTTCACCCCTCCACTTT. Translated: CASSFQGGSPLHF. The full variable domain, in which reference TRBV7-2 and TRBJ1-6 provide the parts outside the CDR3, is GAGVSQSPSNKVTEKGKDVELRCDPISGHTALYWYRQSLGQGLEFLIYFQGNSAPDKSGLPSDRFSAERTGGSVSTLTIQRTQQEDSAVYLCASSFQGGSPLHFGNGTRLTVT.

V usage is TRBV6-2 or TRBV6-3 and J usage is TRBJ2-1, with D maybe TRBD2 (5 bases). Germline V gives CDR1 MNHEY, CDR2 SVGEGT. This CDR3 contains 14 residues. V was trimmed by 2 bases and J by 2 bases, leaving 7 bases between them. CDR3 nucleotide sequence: TGTGCCAGCAGTTACGCGAGGGCCTACAATGAGCAGTTCTTC. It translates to CASSYARAYNEQFF.

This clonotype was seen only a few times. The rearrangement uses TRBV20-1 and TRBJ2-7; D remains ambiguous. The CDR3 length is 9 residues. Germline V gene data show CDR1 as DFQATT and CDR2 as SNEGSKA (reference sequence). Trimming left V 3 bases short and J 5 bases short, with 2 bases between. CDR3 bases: TGCAGTGCTAGTGACGAGCAGTACTTC. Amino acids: CSASDEQYF.

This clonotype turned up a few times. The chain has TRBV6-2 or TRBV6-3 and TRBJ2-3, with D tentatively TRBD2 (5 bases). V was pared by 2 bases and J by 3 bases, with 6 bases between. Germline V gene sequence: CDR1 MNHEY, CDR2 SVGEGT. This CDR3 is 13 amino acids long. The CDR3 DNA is TGTGCCAGCAGTTACGGGAGAACAGATACGCAGTATTTT. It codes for CASSYGRTDTQYF.

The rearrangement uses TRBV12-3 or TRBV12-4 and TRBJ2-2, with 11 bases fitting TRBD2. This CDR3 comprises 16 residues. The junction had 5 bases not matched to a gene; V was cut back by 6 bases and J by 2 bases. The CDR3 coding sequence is TGTGCCAGCAGCGCACTAGCGGGAGATAACACCGGGGAGCTGTTTTTT. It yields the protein CASSALAGDNTGELFF.

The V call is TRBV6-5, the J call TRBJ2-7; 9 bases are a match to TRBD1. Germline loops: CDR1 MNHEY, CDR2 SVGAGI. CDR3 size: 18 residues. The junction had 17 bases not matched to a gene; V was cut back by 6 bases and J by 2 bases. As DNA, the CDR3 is TGTGCCAGCAGCCTCGCCCCCCCGGGACAGGGATCAACCTACGAGCAGTACTTC. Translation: CASSLAPPGQGSTYEQYF.

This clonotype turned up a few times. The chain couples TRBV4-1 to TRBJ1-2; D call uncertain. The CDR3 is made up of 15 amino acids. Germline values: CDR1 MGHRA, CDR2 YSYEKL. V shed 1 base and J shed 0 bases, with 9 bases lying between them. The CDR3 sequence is CASSQVRVTNYGYTF. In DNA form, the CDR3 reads TGCGCCAGCAGCCAAGTCCGGGTCACTAACTATGGCTACACCTTC.

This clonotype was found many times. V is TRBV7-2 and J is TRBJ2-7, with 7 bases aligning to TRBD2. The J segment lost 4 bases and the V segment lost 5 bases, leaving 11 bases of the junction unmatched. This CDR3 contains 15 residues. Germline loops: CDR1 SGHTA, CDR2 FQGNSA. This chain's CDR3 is CASSPPGREVYEQYF. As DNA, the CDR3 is TGTGCCAGCAGCCCGCCGGGCCGGGAGGTTTACGAGCAGTACTTC.

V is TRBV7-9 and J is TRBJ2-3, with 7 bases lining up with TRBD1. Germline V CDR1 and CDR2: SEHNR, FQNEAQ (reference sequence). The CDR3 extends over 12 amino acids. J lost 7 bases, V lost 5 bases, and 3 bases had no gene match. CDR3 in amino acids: CASSPGQNTQYF. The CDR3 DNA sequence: TGTGCCAGCAGCCCGGGACAGAATACGCAGTATTTT. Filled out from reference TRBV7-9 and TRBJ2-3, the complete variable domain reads DTGVSQNPRHKITKRGQNVTFRCDPISEHNRLYWYRQTLGQGPEFLTYFQNEAQLEKSRLLSDRFSAERPKGSFSTLEIQRTEQGDSAMYLCASSPGQNTQYFGPGTRLTVL.

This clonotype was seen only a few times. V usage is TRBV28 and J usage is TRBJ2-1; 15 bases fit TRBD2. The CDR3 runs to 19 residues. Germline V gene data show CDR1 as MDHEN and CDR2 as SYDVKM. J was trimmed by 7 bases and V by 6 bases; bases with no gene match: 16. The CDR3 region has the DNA TGTGCCAGCAGAGCGACGCCGGGACTAGCGGGAGGAGAGGGGAATGAGCAGTTCTTC. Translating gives CASRATPGLAGGEGNEQFF.

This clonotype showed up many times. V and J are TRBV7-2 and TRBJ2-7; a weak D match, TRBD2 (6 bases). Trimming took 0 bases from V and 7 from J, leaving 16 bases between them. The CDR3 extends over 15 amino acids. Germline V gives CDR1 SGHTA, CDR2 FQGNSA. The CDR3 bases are TGTGCCAGCAGCTTAGCAGGGACTTACCTGATGGAGCAGTACTTC. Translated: CASSLAGTYLMEQYF. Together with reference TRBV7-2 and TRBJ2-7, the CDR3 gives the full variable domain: GAGVSQSPSNKVTEKGKDVELRCDPISGHTALYWYRQSLGQGLEFLIYFQGNSAPDKSGLPSDRFSAERTGGSVSTLTIQRTQQEDSAVYLCASSLAGTYLMEQYFGPGTRLTVT.

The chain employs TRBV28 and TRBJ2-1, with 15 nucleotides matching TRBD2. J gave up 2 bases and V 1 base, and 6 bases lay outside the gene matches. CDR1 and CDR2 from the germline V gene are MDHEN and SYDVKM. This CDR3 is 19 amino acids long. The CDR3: CASSLFGTSGGRTYNEQFF. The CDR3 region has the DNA TGTGCCAGCAGTTTATTTGGGACTAGCGGGGGGAGGACCTACAATGAGCAGTTCTTC.

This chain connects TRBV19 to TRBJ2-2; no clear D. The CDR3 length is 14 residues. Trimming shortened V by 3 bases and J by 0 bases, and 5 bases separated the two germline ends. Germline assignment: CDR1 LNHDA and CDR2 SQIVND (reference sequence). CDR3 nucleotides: TGTGCCAGTAGTATCGGGCCGAACACCGGGGAGCTGTTTTTT. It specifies CASSIGPNTGELFF.

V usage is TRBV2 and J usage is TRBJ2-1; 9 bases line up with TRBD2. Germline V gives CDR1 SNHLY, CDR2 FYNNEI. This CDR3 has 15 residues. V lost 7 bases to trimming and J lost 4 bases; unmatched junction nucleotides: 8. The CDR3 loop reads CASISETSGYNEQFF. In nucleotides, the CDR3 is TGTGCCAGCATCTCGGAGACTAGCGGTTACAATGAGCAGTTCTTC.

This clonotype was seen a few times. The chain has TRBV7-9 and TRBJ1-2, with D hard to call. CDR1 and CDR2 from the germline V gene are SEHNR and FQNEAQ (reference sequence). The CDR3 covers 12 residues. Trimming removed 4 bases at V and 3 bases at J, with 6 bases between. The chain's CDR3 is CASSSGHYGYTF. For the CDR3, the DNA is TGTGCCAGCAGCTCCGGCCACTATGGCTACACCTTC.